This TCR beta chain was recovered during a study of blood T cell repertoires in COVID-19. Study-level background: Whether acute or convalescent, the COVID-19 samples came from the United States, Italy and Spain. The analysed material was cDNA or gDNA that came from T cells, B-cell-depleted T cells, or PBMCs.

Per the original methods: Reference gene primer amplification gave nucleated cell count estimates. The protocol was immunoSEQ multiplex PCR, while the TCRdb copy is restricted to in-frame clones and leaves out a portion. Clone size and the V and J calls come from that table; the DNA yielded D and trimming. The sample shows 150,000 to 200,000 clones, 80% to 90% of them seen only once. This CDR3 is 15 amino acids long. V was shortened by 3 bases and J by 2 bases, with 14 bases between the two germline ends. Germline loops: CDR1 SGHNT, CDR2 YYREEE (reference sequence). The gene calls are TRBV5-4 and TRBJ2-5; D is possibly TRBD2 (6 bases). The clonotype comes from a man aged 55 to 70 with acute or convalescent COVID-19. The sample consisted of peripheral blood. This CDR3 is CASSSPKGLQETQYF. The CDR3, as DNA: TGTGCCAGCAGCTCACCAAAGGGACTGCAAGAGACCCAGTACTTC.